This T cell receptor (beta chain) emerged from a study of CD8+CD57+ T cells in acquired aplastic anemia. CDR3 and TCR beta VDJ profiling relied on genomic DNA as the template. TCRdb ran MiXCR on the reads and lists one entry per CDR3 protein. The table includes roughly 250,000 distinct CDR3 sequences, 70% to 85% detected once. The CDR3 length is 12 residues. The V gene's germline CDR1 is LGHNT and CDR2 FRNRAP. Study observations and caveats: Patients and healthy controls showed no significant CD8+ Simpson's diversity difference.

Patients sequenced had flow cytometry evidence of CD8+CD57+ cell expansion. Acquired aplastic anemia of severe grade affected all patients. Turning to this clonotype: Its antigen is still unknown.

The sample taken for sequencing was sorted CD4+, CD8+, or CD8+CD57+ T cells (not recorded which) from PBMCs. This sequence joins TRBV12-5 and TRBJ2-5; D remains unclear. This TCR was recovered from a human donor with aplastic anemia. The CDR3 is CAGGLARETQYF. CDR3 DNA sequence: TGTGCCGGTGGGTTGGCTAGGGAGACCCAGTACTTC.